This T cell receptor beta chain was sequenced during a study of radiation and T cells in renal cell carcinoma. The germline V gene encodes CDR1 MNHEY and CDR2 SMNVEV (reference sequence). V was pared by 4 bases and J by 5 bases, with 17 bases between. There are 15 residues in the CDR3. Sample time point: blood 2 weeks post-SBRT. Sample treatment: 15 Gy SBRT to primary tumor, nephrectomy 4 weeks later. Blood was sampled at baseline, 2 weeks and 4 weeks after SBRT. Clear cell pathology was present in this patient's renal cell carcinoma. Method: immunoSEQ multiplex PCR; TCRdb's copy keeps in-frame clones and lacks some. The sample yields some 130,000 clones, roughly 77% seen once. The study's findings and limits: No pretreatment tumor biopsies were available for baseline clonotypes. From baseline, blood top tumor clonotypes peaked at 2 weeks post-radiation.

This clone turned up a few times. Its antigen is not identified. Sequenced material: blood, taken from a patient whose treatment included radiotherapy and nephrectomy. The chain couples TRBV27 to TRBJ1-2; D gene uncertain. The clonotype originates from a woman in her sixties with renal cell carcinoma. The CDR3 DNA is TGTGCCAGCAGTTCGGGATCCGCGGACGTTTATGGCTACACCTTC. It encodes CASSSGSADVYGYTF.